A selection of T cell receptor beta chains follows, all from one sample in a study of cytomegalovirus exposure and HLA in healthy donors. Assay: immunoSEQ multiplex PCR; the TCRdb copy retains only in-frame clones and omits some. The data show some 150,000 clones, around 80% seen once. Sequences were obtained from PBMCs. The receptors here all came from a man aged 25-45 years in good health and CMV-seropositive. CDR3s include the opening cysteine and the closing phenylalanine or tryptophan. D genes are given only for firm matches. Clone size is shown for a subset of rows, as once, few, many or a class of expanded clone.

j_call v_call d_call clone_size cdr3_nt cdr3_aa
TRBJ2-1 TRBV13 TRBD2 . TGTGCCAGCAGCTTAGATACTAGCTGGGAGGGGGAGCAGTTCTTC CASSLDTSWEGEQFF
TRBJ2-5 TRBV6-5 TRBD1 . TGTGCCAGCAGTGGGGACAGGGGGCATATAGAGACCCAGTACTTC CASSGDRGHIETQYF
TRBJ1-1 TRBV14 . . TGTGCCAGCAGCCAAGAGGTCGCCGGCACTGAAGCTTTCTTT CASSQEVAGTEAFF
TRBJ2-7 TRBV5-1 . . TGCGCCAGCAGCTCGACCAGGGGAAGCGACGAGCAGTACTTC CASSSTRGSDEQYF
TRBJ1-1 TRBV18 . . TGTGCCAGCTCCGAACAGGGTTTTAACACTGAAGCTTTCTTT CASSEQGFNTEAFF
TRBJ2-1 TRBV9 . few TGTGCCAGCCATGGAGGAGCTGACAATGAGCAGTTCTTC CASHGGADNEQFF
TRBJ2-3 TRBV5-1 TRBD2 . TGCGCCAGCAGCTTGGAGCGGGAAGATACGCAGTATTTT CASSLEREDTQYF
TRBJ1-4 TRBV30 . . TGTGCCTGGAGTGCACTGAGGAATGAAAAACTGTTTTTT CAWSALRNEKLFF
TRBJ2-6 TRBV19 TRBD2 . TGTGCCAGTAGTATCCTAGCGGGAGGCGGGGGGGCCAACGTCCTGACTTTC CASSILAGGGGANVLTF
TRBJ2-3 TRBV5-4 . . TGTGCCAGCAGCGCGGGCTCGAGGTCGCAGTATTTT CASSAGSRSQYF
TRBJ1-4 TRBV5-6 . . TGTGCCAGCAGCTTGGCCAGAGCAGCCTGGCGGGGTGAAAAACTGTTTTTT CASSLARAAWRGEKLFF
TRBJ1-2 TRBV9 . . TGTGCCAGCAGCGAAACTACAATATCAAACTATGGCTACACCTTC CASSETTISNYGYTF
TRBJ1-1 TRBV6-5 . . TGTGCCAGCAGGGGGGCGGACACTCTGAACACTGAAGCTTTCTTT CASRGADTLNTEAFF
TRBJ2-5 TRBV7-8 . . TGTGCCAGCAGCTTACCAGGGGCAGGAGAGACCCAGTACTTC CASSLPGAGETQYF
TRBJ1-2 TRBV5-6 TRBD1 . TGTGCCAGCAGCCTCACAGGGGGCGGCTGCACCTTC CASSLTGGGCTF
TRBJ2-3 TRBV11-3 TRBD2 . TGTGCCAGCAGCCCCGGGCTAGCGGTCCTCACAGATACGCAGTATTTT CASSPGLAVLTDTQYF
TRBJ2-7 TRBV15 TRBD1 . TGTGCCACCAGCAGAGATCCCGGACAGGGGTACGAGCAGTACTTC CATSRDPGQGYEQYF
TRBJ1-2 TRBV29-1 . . TGCAGCGTAATACGGGAGTTCTATGGCTACACCTTC CSVIREFYGYTF
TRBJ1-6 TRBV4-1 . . TGCGCCAGCAGCCAATACCTACTGAGAACAGGCTATAATTCACCCCTCCACTTT CASSQYLLRTGYNSPLHF
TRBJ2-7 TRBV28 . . TGTGCCAGCAGTCGGACAGCACCATACGAGCAGTACTTC CASSRTAPYEQYF
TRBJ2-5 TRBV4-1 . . TGCGCCAGCAGCCTACCGGGGAAAGAGACCCAGTACTTC CASSLPGKETQYF
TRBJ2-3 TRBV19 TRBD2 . TGTGCCAGTAGTGGGACTAGTGTAGATACGCAGTATTTT CASSGTSVDTQYF